This entry features one T cell receptor beta chain sequence. The method was immunoSEQ multiplex PCR; TCRdb's version includes in-frame clones alone and lacks a portion of them. The data show about 98,000 clones, with about nine tenths seen just once and 2.5% to 3% held by the top ten. The data derive from a study of PD-1 blockade in classical Hodgkin lymphoma. V lost 3 bases and J 4 bases, leaving 10 bases between the germline ends. The V gene's germline CDR1 is MNHNY and CDR2 SVGAGI (reference sequence). This CDR3 comprises 13 residues. Each patient's relapse followed autologous stem cell transplantation, and brentuximab vedotin exposure varied.

The receptor was derived from a human donor with classical Hodgkin lymphoma. The material sequenced was peripheral blood mononuclear cells (PBMCs), taken at baseline. This chain uses TRBV6-6 with TRBJ2-7; D is ambiguous. CDR3 DNA sequence: TGTGCCAGCAGTTATTCGTCCGAGTACGAGCAGTACTTC. Encoded protein: CASSYSSEYEQYF.